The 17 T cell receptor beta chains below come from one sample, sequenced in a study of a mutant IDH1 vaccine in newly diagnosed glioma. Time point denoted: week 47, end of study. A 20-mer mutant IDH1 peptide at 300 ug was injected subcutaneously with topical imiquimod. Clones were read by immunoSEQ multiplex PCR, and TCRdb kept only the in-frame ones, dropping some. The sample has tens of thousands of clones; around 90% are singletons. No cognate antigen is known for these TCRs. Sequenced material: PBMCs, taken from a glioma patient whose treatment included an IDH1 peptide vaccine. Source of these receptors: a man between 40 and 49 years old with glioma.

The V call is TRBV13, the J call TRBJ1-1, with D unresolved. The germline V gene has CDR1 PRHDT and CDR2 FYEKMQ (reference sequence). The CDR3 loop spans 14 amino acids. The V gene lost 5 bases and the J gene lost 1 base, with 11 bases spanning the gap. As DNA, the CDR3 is TGTGCCAGCAGCCTTGGATGGGGGAACACTGAAGCTTTCTTT. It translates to CASSLGWGNTEAFF.

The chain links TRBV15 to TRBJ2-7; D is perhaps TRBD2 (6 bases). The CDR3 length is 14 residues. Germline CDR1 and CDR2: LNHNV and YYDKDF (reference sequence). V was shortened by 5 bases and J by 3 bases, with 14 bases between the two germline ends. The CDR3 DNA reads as TGTGCCACCAGCTTTTCGACTAGGAACTACGAGCAGTACTTC. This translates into CATSFSTRNYEQYF.

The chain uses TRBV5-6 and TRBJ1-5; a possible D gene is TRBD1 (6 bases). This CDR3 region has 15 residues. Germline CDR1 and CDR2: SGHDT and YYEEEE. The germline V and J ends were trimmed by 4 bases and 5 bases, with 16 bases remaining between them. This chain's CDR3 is CASSHQGKRDQPQHF. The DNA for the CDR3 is TGTGCCAGCAGCCATCAGGGGAAGAGGGATCAGCCCCAGCATTTT.

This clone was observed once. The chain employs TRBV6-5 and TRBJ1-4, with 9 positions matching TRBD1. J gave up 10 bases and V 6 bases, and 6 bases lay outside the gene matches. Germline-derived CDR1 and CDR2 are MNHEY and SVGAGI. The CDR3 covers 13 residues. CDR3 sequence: CASRGQGRAKLFF. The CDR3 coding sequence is TGTGCCAGCAGGGGACAGGGCCGTGCAAAACTGTTTTTT.

The CDR3 here is CASSYLQGPGKTQYF. In nucleotides, the CDR3 is TGTGCCAGCAGTTACCTGCAGGGCCCAGGGAAGACCCAGTACTTC. The chain joins TRBV6-5 to TRBJ2-5, with D maybe TRBD1 (5 bases). Germline values: CDR1 MNHEY, CDR2 SVGAGI. V lost 2 bases, J lost 6 bases, and 16 bases lay in between. This CDR3 contains 15 residues.

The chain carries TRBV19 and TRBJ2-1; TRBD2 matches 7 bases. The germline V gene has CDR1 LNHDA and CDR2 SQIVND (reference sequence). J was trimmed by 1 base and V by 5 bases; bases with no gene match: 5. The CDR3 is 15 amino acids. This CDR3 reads CASSRSGSSYNEQFF. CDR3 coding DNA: TGTGCCAGTAGTCGTAGCGGGTCTTCCTACAATGAGCAGTTCTTC.

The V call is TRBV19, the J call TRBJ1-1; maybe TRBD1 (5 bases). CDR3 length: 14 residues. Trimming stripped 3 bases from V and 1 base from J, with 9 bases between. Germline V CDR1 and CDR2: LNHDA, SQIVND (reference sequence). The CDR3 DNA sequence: TGTGCCAGTAGTATCCAGGGTGGGAACACTGAAGCTTTCTTT. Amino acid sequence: CASSIQGGNTEAFF.

The CDR3 DNA reads as TGTGCCAGCAGCCCCGGGAACTCTGAGGCCGGGGAGCTGTTTTTT. Protein product: CASSPGNSEAGELFF. V is TRBV7-6 and J is TRBJ2-2, with D tentatively TRBD2 (5 bases). The CDR3 is 15 amino acids. Germline assignment: CDR1 SGHVS and CDR2 FNYEAQ. The V end was cut by 5 bases, the J end by 6 bases, with 16 bases between.

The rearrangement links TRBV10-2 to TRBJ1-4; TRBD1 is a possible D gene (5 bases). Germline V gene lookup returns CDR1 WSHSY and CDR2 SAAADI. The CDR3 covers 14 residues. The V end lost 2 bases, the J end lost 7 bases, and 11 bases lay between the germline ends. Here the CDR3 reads CASSEGERGEKLFF. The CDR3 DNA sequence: TGCGCCAGCAGTGAGGGGGAGAGGGGTGAAAAACTGTTTTTT.

In DNA form, the CDR3 reads TGTGCCAGCAGGGACCTCAGGGGCGGCTATGGCTACACCTTC. Protein sequence: CASRDLRGGYGYTF. This sequence joins TRBV2 and TRBJ1-2, with D possibly TRBD1 on 6 matching bases. V shed 6 bases and J shed 4 bases, with 15 bases lying between them. The CDR3 extends over 14 amino acids. Germline assignment: CDR1 SNHLY and CDR2 FYNNEI.

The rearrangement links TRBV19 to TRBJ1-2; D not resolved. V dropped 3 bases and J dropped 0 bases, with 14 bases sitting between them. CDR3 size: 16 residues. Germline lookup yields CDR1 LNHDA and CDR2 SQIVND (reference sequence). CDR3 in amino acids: CASSIVGSTANYGYTF. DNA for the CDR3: TGTGCCAGTAGTATTGTGGGGTCCACAGCTAACTATGGCTACACCTTC.

CDR3: CASSLRGGFTDTQYF. CDR3 DNA: TGTGCCAGCAGCTTGCGGGGGGGATTCACAGATACGCAGTATTTT. The rearrangement links TRBV7-2 to TRBJ2-3; 9 positions agree with TRBD2. V gave up 3 bases and J gave up 2 bases; unmatched junction bases: 3. The germline gives CDR1 SGHTA, CDR2 FQGNSA. The CDR3 is 15 residues long.

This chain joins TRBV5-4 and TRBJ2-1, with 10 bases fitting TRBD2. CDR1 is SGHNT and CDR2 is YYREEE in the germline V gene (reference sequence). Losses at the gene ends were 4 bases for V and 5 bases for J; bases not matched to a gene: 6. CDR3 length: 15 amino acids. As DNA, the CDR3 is TGTGCCAGCAGCGACGGGACTAGCGTTAACAATGAGCAGTTCTTC. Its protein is CASSDGTSVNNEQFF. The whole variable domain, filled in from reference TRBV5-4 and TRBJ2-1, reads ETGVTQSPTHLIKTRGQQVTLRCSSQSGHNTVSWYQQALGQGPQFIFQYYREEENGRGNFPPRFSGLQFPNYSSELNVNALELDDSALYLCASSDGTSVNNEQFFGPGTRLTVL.

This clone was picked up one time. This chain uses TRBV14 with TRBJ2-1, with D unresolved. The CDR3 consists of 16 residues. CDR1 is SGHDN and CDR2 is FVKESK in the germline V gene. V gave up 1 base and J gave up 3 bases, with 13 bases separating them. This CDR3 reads CASSQVGWTLYNEQFF. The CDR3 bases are TGTGCCAGCAGCCAAGTCGGGTGGACCCTCTACAATGAGCAGTTCTTC. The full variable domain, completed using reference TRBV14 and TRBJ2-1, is EAGVTQFPSHSVIEKGQTVTLRCDPISGHDNLYWYRRVMGKEIKFLLHFVKESKQDESGMPNNRFLAERTGGTYSTLKVQPAELEDSGVYFCASSQVGWTLYNEQFFGPGTRLTVL.

The CDR3 DNA is TGTGCCAGCAGTGTAGGGGGTGGCAATTTCAACGAGCAGTACGTC. It is translated as CASSVGGGNFNEQYV. The gene calls are TRBV28 and TRBJ2-7; D might be TRBD1 (6 bases). The germline V and J ends were trimmed by 5 bases and 5 bases, with 19 bases remaining between them. The CDR3 has 15 residues. Per germline, CDR1 MDHEN and CDR2 SYDVKM.

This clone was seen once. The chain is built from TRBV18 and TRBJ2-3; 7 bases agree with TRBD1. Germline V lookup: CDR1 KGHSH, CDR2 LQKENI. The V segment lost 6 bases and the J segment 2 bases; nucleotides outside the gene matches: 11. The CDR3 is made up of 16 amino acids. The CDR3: CASSLSDRDATDTQYF. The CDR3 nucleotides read TGTGCCAGCTCTCTGAGCGACAGGGACGCCACAGATACGCAGTATTTT.

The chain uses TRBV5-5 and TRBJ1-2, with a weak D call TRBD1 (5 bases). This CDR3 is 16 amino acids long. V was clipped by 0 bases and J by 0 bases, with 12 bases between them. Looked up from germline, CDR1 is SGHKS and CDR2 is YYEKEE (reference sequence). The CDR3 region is CASSLAYGGSNYGYTF. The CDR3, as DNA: TGTGCCAGCAGCTTGGCCTATGGGGGTTCTAACTATGGCTACACCTTC.